The clone carrying this T cell receptor (beta chain) was recorded once. Only tumor regions expected to give at least 150 ng DNA were used. Generated by immunoSEQ multiplex PCR, the TCRdb table keeps only in-frame clones and is missing some. Found here are about 1,300 clones, roughly 83% of them singletons; the top ten hold about 3%. CDR3 size: 12 residues. The V gene's germline CDR1 is SGHTS and CDR2 YDEGEE. The V end was cut by 4 bases, the J end by 3 bases, with 8 bases between. This sample was taken from a study of T cells and copy number aberrations in small-cell lung cancer. V is TRBV5-8 and J is TRBJ2-7, with D possibly matching TRBD1 (5 bases). The sequencing input was tumor tissue. This receptor was identified in a woman aged 50 to 60 with small cell lung cancer. CDR3 sequence: CASSTDSYEQYF. The CDR3 coding sequence is TGTGCCAGCAGCACCGACAGCTACGAGCAGTACTTC.